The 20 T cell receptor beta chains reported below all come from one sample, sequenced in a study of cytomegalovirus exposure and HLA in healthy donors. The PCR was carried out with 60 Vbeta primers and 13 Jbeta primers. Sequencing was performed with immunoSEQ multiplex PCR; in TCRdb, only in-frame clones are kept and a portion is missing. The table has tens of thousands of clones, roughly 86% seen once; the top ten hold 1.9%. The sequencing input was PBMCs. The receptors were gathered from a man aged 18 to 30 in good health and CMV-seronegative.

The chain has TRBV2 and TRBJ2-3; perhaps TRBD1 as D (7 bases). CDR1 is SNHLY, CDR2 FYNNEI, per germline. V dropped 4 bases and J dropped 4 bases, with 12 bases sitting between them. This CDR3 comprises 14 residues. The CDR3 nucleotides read TGTGCCAGCAGTGGACAGGGAGGTGCAGATACGCAGTATTTT. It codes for CASSGQGGADTQYF. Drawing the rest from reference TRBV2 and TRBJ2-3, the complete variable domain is EPEVTQTPSHQVTQMGQEVILRCVPISNHLYFYWYRQILGQKVEFLVSFYNNEISEKSEIFDDQFSVERPDGSNFTLKIRSTKLEDSAMYFCASSGQGGADTQYFGPGTRLTVL.

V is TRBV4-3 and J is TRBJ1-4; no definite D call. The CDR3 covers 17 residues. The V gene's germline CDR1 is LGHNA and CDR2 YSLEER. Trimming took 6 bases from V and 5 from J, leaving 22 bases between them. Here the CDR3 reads CASRSDILSSGNEKLFF. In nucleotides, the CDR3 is TGCGCCAGCAGATCTGACATCCTTTCTTCGGGGAATGAAAAACTGTTTTTT.

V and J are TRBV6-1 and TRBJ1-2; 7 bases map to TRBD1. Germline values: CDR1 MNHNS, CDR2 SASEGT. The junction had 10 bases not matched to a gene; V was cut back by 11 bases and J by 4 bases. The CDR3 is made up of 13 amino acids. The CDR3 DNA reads TGTGCCGCCCGACAGGGCCTACTCTATGGCTACACCTTC. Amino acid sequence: CAARQGLLYGYTF.

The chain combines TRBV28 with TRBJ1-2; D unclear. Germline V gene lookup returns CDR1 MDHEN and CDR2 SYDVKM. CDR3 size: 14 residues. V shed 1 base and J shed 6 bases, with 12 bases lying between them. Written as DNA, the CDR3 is TGTGCCAGCAGTTTATCACAGCTAAATGATGGCTACACCTTC. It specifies CASSLSQLNDGYTF.

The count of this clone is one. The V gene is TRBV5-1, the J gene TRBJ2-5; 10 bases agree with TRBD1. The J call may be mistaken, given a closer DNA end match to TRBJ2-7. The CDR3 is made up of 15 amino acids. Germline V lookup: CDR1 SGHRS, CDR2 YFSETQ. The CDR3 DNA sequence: TGCGCCAGCGGAAAAGGACAGGGGGTGAACTACGAGCAGTACTTC. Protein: CASGKGQGVNYEQYF.

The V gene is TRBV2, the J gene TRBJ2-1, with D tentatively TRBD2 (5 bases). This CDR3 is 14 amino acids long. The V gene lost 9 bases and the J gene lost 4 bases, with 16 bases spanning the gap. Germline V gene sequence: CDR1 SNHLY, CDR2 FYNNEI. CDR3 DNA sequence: TGTGCCAGTGAGCGTATGGACTCTTACAATGAGCAGTTCTTC. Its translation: CASERMDSYNEQFF.

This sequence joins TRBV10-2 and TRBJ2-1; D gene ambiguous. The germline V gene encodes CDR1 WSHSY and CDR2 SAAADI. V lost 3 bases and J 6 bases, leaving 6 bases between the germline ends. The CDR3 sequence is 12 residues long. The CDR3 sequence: CASSDTSNEQFF. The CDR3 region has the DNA TGCGCCAGCAGTGACACTTCCAATGAGCAGTTCTTC.

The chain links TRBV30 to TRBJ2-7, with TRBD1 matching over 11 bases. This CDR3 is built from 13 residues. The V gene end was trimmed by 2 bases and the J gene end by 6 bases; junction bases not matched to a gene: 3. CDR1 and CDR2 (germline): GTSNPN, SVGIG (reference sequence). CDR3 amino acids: CAWSFGQGAEQYF. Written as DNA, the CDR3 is TGTGCCTGGAGTTTTGGACAGGGGGCCGAGCAGTACTTC.

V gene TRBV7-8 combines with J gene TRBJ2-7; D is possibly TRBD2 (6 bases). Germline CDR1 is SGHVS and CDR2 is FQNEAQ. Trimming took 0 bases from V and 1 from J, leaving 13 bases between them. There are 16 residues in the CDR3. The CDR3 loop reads CASSLARLVMSYEQYF. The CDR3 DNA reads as TGTGCCAGCAGCTTAGCGCGACTAGTGATGTCCTACGAGCAGTACTTC.

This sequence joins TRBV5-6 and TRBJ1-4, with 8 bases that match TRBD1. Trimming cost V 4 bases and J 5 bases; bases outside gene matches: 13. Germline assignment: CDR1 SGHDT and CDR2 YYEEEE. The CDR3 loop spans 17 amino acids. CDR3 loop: CASSHPPTRTGNEKLFF. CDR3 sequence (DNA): TGTGCCAGCAGCCATCCCCCTACCAGGACAGGGAATGAAAAACTGTTTTTT.

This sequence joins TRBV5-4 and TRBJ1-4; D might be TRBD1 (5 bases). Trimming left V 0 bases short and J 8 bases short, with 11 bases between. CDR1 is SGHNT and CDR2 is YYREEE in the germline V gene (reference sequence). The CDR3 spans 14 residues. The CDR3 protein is CASSLAWGDEKLFF. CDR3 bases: TGTGCCAGCAGCTTGGCCTGGGGGGACGAAAAACTGTTTTTT.

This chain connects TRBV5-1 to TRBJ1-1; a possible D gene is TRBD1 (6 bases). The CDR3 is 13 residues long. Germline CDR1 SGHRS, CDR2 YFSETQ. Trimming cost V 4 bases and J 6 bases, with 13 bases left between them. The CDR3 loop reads CASSNRTAAEAFF. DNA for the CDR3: TGCGCCAGCAGCAATAGGACAGCAGCTGAAGCTTTCTTT.

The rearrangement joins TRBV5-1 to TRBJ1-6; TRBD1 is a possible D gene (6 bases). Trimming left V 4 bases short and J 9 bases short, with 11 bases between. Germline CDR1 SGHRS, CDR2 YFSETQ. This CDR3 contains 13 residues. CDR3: CASSPTGISPLHF. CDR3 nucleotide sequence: TGCGCCAGCAGCCCAACAGGGATTTCACCCCTCCACTTT.

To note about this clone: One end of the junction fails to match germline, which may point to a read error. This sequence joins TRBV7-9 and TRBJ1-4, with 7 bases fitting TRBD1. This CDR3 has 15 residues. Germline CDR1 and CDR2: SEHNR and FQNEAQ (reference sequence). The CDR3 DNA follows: TGTTCCAGCAGCAATCCGTTGAGGGGGCGGGAAAAACTGTTTTTT. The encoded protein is CSSSNPLRGREKLFF.

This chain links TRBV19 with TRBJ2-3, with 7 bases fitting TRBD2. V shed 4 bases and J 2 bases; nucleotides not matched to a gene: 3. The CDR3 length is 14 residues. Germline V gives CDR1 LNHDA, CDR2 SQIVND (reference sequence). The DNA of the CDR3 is TGTGCCAGTAGTAGGGGGGGGTCCACAGATACGCAGTATTTT. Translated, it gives CASSRGGSTDTQYF.

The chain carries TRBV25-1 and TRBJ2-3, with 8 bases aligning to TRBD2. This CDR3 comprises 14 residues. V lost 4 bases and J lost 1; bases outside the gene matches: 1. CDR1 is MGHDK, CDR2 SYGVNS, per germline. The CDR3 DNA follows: TGTGCCAGCAGTGGAGCGGGAGGCACAGATACGCAGTATTTT. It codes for CASSGAGGTDTQYF.

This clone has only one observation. CDR3 loop: CASSLRSGAGGNTIYF. The CDR3 region has the DNA TGTGCCAGCAGCTTGCGTTCAGGGGCTGGTGGAAACACCATATATTTT. The chain links TRBV7-9 to TRBJ1-3, with TRBD1 as a possible D gene (6 bases). Trimming took 3 bases from V and 3 from J, leaving 15 bases between them. This CDR3 contains 16 residues. CDR1 is SEHNR, CDR2 FQNEAQ, per germline (reference sequence).

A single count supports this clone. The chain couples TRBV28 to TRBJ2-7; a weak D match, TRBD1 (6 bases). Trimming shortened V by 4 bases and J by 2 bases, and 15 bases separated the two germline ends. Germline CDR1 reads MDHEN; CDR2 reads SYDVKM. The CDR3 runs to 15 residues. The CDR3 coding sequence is TGTGCCAGCAGTTCCCAACCCAGGGGAACCTACGAGCAGTACTTC. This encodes CASSSQPRGTYEQYF.

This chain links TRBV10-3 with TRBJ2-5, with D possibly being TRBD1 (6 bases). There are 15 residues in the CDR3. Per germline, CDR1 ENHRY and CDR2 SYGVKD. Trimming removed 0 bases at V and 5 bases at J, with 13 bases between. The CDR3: CAISESQGSSETQYF. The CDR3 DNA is TGTGCCATCAGTGAGTCTCAGGGGAGTAGCGAGACCCAGTACTTC.

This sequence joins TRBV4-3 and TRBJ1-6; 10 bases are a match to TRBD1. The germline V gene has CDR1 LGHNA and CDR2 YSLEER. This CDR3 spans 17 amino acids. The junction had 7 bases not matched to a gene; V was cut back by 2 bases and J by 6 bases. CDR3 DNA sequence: TGCGCCAGCAGCCAATTTTCGGACAGGGGGTTTAATTCACCCCTCCACTTT. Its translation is CASSQFSDRGFNSPLHF.